These 9 T cell receptor beta chains were sequenced from one sample in a study of T cell responses to AZD1222 COVID-19 vaccine. The protocol was immunoSEQ multiplex PCR, while the TCRdb copy is restricted to in-frame clones and leaves out a portion. The sample shows around 100,000 clones, about 85% of them seen only once. The sample consisted of peripheral blood, taken 28 days after the second AZD1222 dose. The source is an adult who received the AZD1222 COVID-19 vaccine.

This chain connects TRBV19 to TRBJ2-7; 7 bases map to TRBD1. The CDR3 length is 15 residues. The germline V gene has CDR1 LNHDA and CDR2 SQIVND (reference sequence). V was pared by 4 bases and J by 4 bases, with 10 bases of the junction left unmatched. The CDR3 region has the DNA TGTGCCAGTAGTACGTCCGGGACAGCTACTTACGAGCAGTACTTC. This codes for CASSTSGTATYEQYF.

The J gene is TRBJ2-7, the V gene TRBV5-4, with no clear D. Germline CDR1 SGHNT, CDR2 YYREEE (reference sequence). V lost 0 bases to trimming and J lost 4 bases, with 5 bases between them. The CDR3 sequence is 12 residues long. The DNA for the CDR3 is TGTGCCAGCAGCTTGGAAGGTTACGAGCAGTACTTC. It is translated as CASSLEGYEQYF.

This chain links TRBV2 with TRBJ2-7; D may be TRBD1 (6 bases). Germline V lookup: CDR1 SNHLY, CDR2 FYNNEI. The CDR3 is made up of 13 amino acids. The V and J ends lost 3 bases and 5 bases respectively, with 11 bases between them. The CDR3 sequence is CASSDRGGDEQYF. As DNA, the CDR3 is TGTGCCAGCAGTGACAGGGGTGGGGACGAGCAGTACTTC.

This chain joins TRBV28 and TRBJ1-2; TRBD1 might be the D (5 bases). Trimming cost V 4 bases and J 4 bases, with 7 bases left between them. This CDR3 has 12 amino acids. Germline CDR1 and CDR2: MDHEN and SYDVKM. The CDR3: CASSSRAYGYTF. DNA of the CDR3: TGTGCCAGCAGTTCCAGGGCCTATGGCTACACCTTC.

The rearrangement uses TRBV6-6 and TRBJ2-7; TRBD1 is a possible D gene (6 bases). V gave up 1 base and J gave up 2 bases, with 12 bases separating them. The germline gives CDR1 MNHNY, CDR2 SVGAGI (reference sequence). The CDR3 is 15 amino acids. The CDR3 DNA follows: TGTGCCAGCAGTTACTTCCCGGACAGAACCTACGAGCAGTACTTC. It encodes CASSYFPDRTYEQYF.

The chain has TRBV18 and TRBJ1-2; D not resolved. The ends were cut back, 5 bases at V and 8 bases at J, with 15 bases in the middle. The CDR3 runs to 13 residues. CDR1 and CDR2 from the germline V gene are KGHSH and LQKENI. The CDR3 spells CASSSTLADGYTF. CDR3 sequence (DNA): TGTGCCAGCTCATCTACCTTAGCTGACGGCTACACCTTC. The variable domain in full, with the rest retrieved from reference TRBV18 and TRBJ1-2, is NAGVMQNPRHLVRRRGQEARLRCSPMKGHSHVYWYRQLPEEGLKFMVYLQKENIIDESGMPKERFSAEFPKEGPSILRIQQVVRGDSAAYFCASSSTLADGYTFGSGTRLTVV.

CDR3 loop: CASSERGTYGYTF. The CDR3 DNA sequence: TGTGCCAGCAGTGAGCGAGGGACCTATGGCTACACCTTC. This chain joins TRBV6-1 and TRBJ1-2, with D maybe TRBD1 (5 bases). V was pared by 3 bases and J by 4 bases, with 9 bases between. The CDR3 extends over 13 amino acids. Per germline, CDR1 MNHNS and CDR2 SASEGT.

The chain carries TRBV6-1 and TRBJ2-1; D remains unclear. Trimming pared 2 bases from V and 12 bases from J, leaving 17 bases between. The CDR3 loop spans 14 amino acids. Germline assignment: CDR1 MNHNS and CDR2 SASEGT. Here the CDR3 reads CASSENFLRGTQFF. DNA for the CDR3: TGTGCCAGCAGTGAAAATTTTCTACGAGGCACGCAGTTCTTC.

DNA for the CDR3: TGTGCCAGCAGTCCCGCCAGGCCATTCAAAGAGACCCAGTACTTC. Amino acids: CASSPARPFKETQYF. The chain employs TRBV28 and TRBJ2-5; D is unclear. Germline assignment: CDR1 MDHEN and CDR2 SYDVKM. CDR3 size: 15 residues. Trimming removed 5 bases at V and 3 bases at J, with 16 bases between. Full variable domain (outside the CDR3, taken from reference TRBV28 and TRBJ2-5): DVKVTQSSRYLVKRTGEKVFLECVQDMDHENMFWYRQDPGLGLRLIYFSYDVKMKEKGDIPEGYSVSREKKERFSLILESASTNQTSMYLCASSPARPFKETQYFGPGTRLLVL.